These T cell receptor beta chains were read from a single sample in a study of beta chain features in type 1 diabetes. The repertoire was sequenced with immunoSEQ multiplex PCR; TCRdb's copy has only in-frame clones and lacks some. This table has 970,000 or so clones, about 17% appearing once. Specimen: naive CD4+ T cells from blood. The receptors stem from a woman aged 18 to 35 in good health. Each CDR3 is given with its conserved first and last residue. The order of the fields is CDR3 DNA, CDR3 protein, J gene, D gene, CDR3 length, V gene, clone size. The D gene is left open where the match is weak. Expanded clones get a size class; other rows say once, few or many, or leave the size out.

DNA: TGCAGCGCGAGACTAGCGGGAGTCTATGAGCAGTTCTTC
CDR3: CSARLAGVYEQFF
J: TRBJ2-1
D: TRBD2
length: 13
V: TRBV29-1
size: few

DNA: TGTGCCAGCAGAGCCCCCGGGACAGGGTCGGGTGGCTACACCTTC
CDR3: CASRAPGTGSGGYTF
J: TRBJ1-2
D: TRBD1
length: 15
V: TRBV27
size: few

DNA: TGTGCCAGCACCCTCACCGGGACCATGGGCACCAATGAGCAGTTCTTC
CDR3: CASTLTGTMGTNEQFF
J: TRBJ2-1
D: NA
length: 16
V: TRBV9
size: few

DNA: TGTGCCACGCTTCGAGCGGGGCGGCAAGAGACCCAGTACTTC
CDR3: CATLRAGRQETQYF
J: TRBJ2-5
D: TRBD2
length: 14
V: TRBV6-6
size: NA

DNA: TGTGCCAGCAGCTTAGTTGGCGGGCCCGCGGGCGGGGAGCTGTTTTTT
CDR3: CASSLVGGPAGGELFF
J: TRBJ2-2
D: NA
length: 16
V: TRBV7-2
size: NA

DNA: TGTGCCAGCAAAGGCGGGGTATACAATGAGCAGTTCTTC
CDR3: CASKGGVYNEQFF
J: TRBJ2-1
D: NA
length: 13
V: TRBV6-6
size: NA

DNA: TGCGCCAGCAGCTTGCGGACAATCCCGGGACTAGCGGGAGACCACAATGAGCAGTTCTTC
CDR3: CASSLRTIPGLAGDHNEQFF
J: TRBJ2-1
D: TRBD2
length: 20
V: TRBV5-1
size: NA

DNA: TGTGCCAGCAGCCAAGATATAGCGGGAGTTTACTATGAGCAGTTCTTC
CDR3: CASSQDIAGVYYEQFF
J: TRBJ2-1
D: TRBD2
length: 16
V: TRBV4-2
size: NA

DNA: TGTGCCAGCAGCCCTAGCGGGAGGATTCCTCGACAGTATTTT
CDR3: CASSPSGRIPRQYF
J: TRBJ2-3
D: TRBD2
length: 14
V: TRBV6-6
size: few

DNA: TGTGCCAGCAGTGAAGGAGTTGGGGCGTACACCACTAATGAAAAACTGTTTTTT
CDR3: CASSEGVGAYTTNEKLFF
J: TRBJ1-4
D: NA
length: 18
V: TRBV6-1
size: few

DNA: TGTGCCAGCAGCTTAGTTAGCGACCGATGTGGGCCCCAACTGTTTTTT
CDR3: CASSLVSDRCGPQLFF
J: TRBJ1-4
D: NA
length: 16
V: TRBV11-3
size: NA

DNA: TGTGCCAGCTCACCAGCATTTCGACAGGGTGGCTACACCTTC
CDR3: CASSPAFRQGGYTF
J: TRBJ1-2
D: TRBD1
length: 14
V: TRBV18
size: NA

DNA: TGTGCCAGCAGCTTAGCGGGAGGGTTTGTTGAGACCCAGTACTTC
CDR3: CASSLAGGFVETQYF
J: TRBJ2-5
D: TRBD2
length: 15
V: TRBV7-9
size: few

DNA: TGTGCCAGCAGTTCTCTGAACACAGATACGCAGTATTTT
CDR3: CASSSLNTDTQYF
J: TRBJ2-3
D: NA
length: 13
V: TRBV7-2
size: few

DNA: TGTGCCAGCAGCTTACTTCGTAGTCCTAGCGGCTACGAGCAGTACTTC
CDR3: CASSLLRSPSGYEQYF
J: TRBJ2-7
D: TRBD2
length: 16
V: TRBV7-8
size: NA

DNA: TGTGCCAGCTCTTGGACAGGGGAGTACAATGAGCAGTTCTTC
CDR3: CASSWTGEYNEQFF
J: TRBJ2-1
D: TRBD1
length: 14
V: TRBV18
size: few

DNA: TGTGCCAGCAGGCGTCGCGCATCCAGCAATCAGCCCCAGCATTTT
CDR3: CASRRRASSNQPQHF
J: TRBJ1-5
D: NA
length: 15
V: TRBV2
size: NA

DNA: TGTGCCAGCTCACCACGGCAGAGCAATCAGCCCCAGCATTTT
CDR3: CASSPRQSNQPQHF
J: TRBJ1-5
D: NA
length: 14
V: TRBV18
size: NA

DNA: TGTGCCAGCAGCCCACATGATGGCAGGGAGGACACTGAAGCTTTCTTT
CDR3: CASSPHDGREDTEAFF
J: TRBJ1-1
D: NA
length: 16
V: TRBV7-6
size: NA

DNA: TGCAGTGCTAGCCCCTACAATGAGCAGTTCTTC
CDR3: CSASPYNEQFF
J: TRBJ2-1
D: NA
length: 11
V: TRBV20-1
size: few

DNA: TGTGCCAGCAGTAAAGTCGGACTAGCGGAAAATACGCAGTATTTT
CDR3: CASSKVGLAENTQYF
J: TRBJ2-3
D: TRBD2
length: 15
V: TRBV6-5
size: few

DNA: TGTGCCAGCAGTGAATTTTTTGAGCAGTTCTTC
CDR3: CASSEFFEQFF
J: TRBJ2-1
D: NA
length: 11
V: TRBV2
size: NA

DNA: TGTGCCAGCAGCACGCCAGGGGAGCTGTTTTTT
CDR3: CASSTPGELFF
J: TRBJ2-2
D: NA
length: 11
V: TRBV9
size: few

DNA: TGTGCCAGCAGCGAACTCGGGACTAGTTCTGATGAGCAGTTCTTC
CDR3: CASSELGTSSDEQFF
J: TRBJ2-1
D: TRBD2
length: 15
V: TRBV9
size: NA

DNA: TGTGCCAGCAGCTTAGGCCGCTCCTACGAGCAGTACTTC
CDR3: CASSLGRSYEQYF
J: TRBJ2-7
D: NA
length: 13
V: TRBV13
size: few

DNA: TGTGCCAGCAGTTACTCGATGGGGACCAGAGGCTACACCTTC
CDR3: CASSYSMGTRGYTF
J: TRBJ1-2
D: NA
length: 14
V: TRBV6-5
size: NA

DNA: TGTGCCAGTAGTATAGGAGGGTTCGGGACCCAGTACTTC
CDR3: CASSIGGFGTQYF
J: TRBJ2-5
D: NA
length: 13
V: TRBV19
size: NA

DNA: TGTGCCAGCTCACCCCAAGAGGGGAGCACTGAAGCTTTCTTT
CDR3: CASSPQEGSTEAFF
J: TRBJ1-1
D: NA
length: 14
V: TRBV18
size: few

DNA: TGTGCCAGCCGTCAGGGGGCAGATACGCAGTATTTT
CDR3: CASRQGADTQYF
J: TRBJ2-3
D: TRBD1
length: 12
V: TRBV18
size: few

DNA: TGTGCCACCCAGGGAAACGGCGGGGAGCTGTTTTTT
CDR3: CATQGNGGELFF
J: TRBJ2-2
D: NA
length: 12
V: TRBV28
size: NA

DNA: TGTGCCAGCGAAACAACCATTCGGGACCACACCGGGGAGCTGTTTTTT
CDR3: CASETTIRDHTGELFF
J: TRBJ2-2
D: NA
length: 16
V: TRBV19
size: NA

DNA: TGTGCCAGCAGGCCTTTTCTCGGGGGTGGGGAGACCCAGTACTTC
CDR3: CASRPFLGGGETQYF
J: TRBJ2-5
D: NA
length: 15
V: TRBV7-2
size: NA

DNA: TGTGCCACCAGTAGCGGAAGCACAGATACGCAGTATTTT
CDR3: CATSSGSTDTQYF
J: TRBJ2-3
D: NA
length: 13
V: TRBV15
size: NA

DNA: TGTGCCAGCAGTTACTCGATAGCAAGGGGGGAGACCCAGTACTTC
CDR3: CASSYSIARGETQYF
J: TRBJ2-5
D: NA
length: 15
V: TRBV6-5
size: NA

DNA: TGTGCCAGCAGTTCGACAGCGAGCGGGAGTAGAGAGACCCAGTACTTC
CDR3: CASSSTASGSRETQYF
J: TRBJ2-5
D: TRBD2
length: 16
V: TRBV6-5
size: NA

DNA: TGCAGCGTCGCGCAGAGAGGCTTGACAGGCACAGATACGCAGTATTTT
CDR3: CSVAQRGLTGTDTQYF
J: TRBJ2-3
D: NA
length: 16
V: TRBV29-1
size: few

DNA: TGTGCCAGCAGCTCCCGGAGGGGCAAGGGGGCCAACGTCCTGACTTTC
CDR3: CASSSRRGKGANVLTF
J: TRBJ2-6
D: NA
length: 16
V: TRBV7-2
size: NA

DNA: TGTGCCAGCAGATACGTGCAATCTGAGCAGTTCTTC
CDR3: CASRYVQSEQFF
J: TRBJ2-1
D: NA
length: 12
V: TRBV11-2
size: NA

DNA: TGTGCCAGCAGCTTGCGAAGGACAGGGGTCGGGGAGCTGTTTTTT
CDR3: CASSLRRTGVGELFF
J: TRBJ2-2
D: TRBD1
length: 15
V: TRBV5-6
size: NA

DNA: TGCGCCAGCAGCCAAGTAGGGACAGCGTTTGGCGGCTACACCTTC
CDR3: CASSQVGTAFGGYTF
J: TRBJ1-2
D: TRBD1
length: 15
V: TRBV4-1
size: NA

DNA: TGTGCCAGCAGCCAACAGGGGGCGGGGGCCAACGTCCTGACTTTC
CDR3: CASSQQGAGANVLTF
J: TRBJ2-6
D: TRBD1
length: 15
V: TRBV7-9
size: few

DNA: TGTGCCAGCAGCGCCCCCCAGGGACTAGGAAACACCGGGGAGCTGTTTTTT
CDR3: CASSAPQGLGNTGELFF
J: TRBJ2-2
D: TRBD2
length: 17
V: TRBV9
size: few

DNA: TGCGCCAGCAGCCGAGAACACGAGCAGTACTTC
CDR3: CASSREHEQYF
J: TRBJ2-7
D: NA
length: 11
V: TRBV5-1
size: NA

DNA: TGTGCCAGCAGCCCGCGGGGAGCGGGGAAACCTTACACAGATACGCAGTATTTT
CDR3: CASSPRGAGKPYTDTQYF
J: TRBJ2-3
D: TRBD2
length: 18
V: TRBV7-9
size: NA

DNA: TGTGCCAGCAGCGTGGGGGGTAGCGGAGCAGCCTACAATGAGCAGTTCTTC
CDR3: CASSVGGSGAAYNEQFF
J: TRBJ2-1
D: NA
length: 17
V: TRBV11-2
size: few

DNA: TGCGCCAGCAGCCAGGTTGGCCGGGGGACTAGGTTCTTCGGGGCCAACGTCCTGACTTTC
CDR3: CASSQVGRGTRFFGANVLTF
J: TRBJ2-6
D: TRBD2
length: 20
V: TRBV4-3
size: few

DNA: TGCGCCAGCAGCCGACATCGGGACAGAGTTTACAATGAGCAGTTCTTC
CDR3: CASSRHRDRVYNEQFF
J: TRBJ2-1
D: TRBD1
length: 16
V: TRBV4-3
size: NA

DNA: TGTGCCAGCACCCTAGGGGGACAGGGGTCGGCCGGGGAGCTGTTTTTT
CDR3: CASTLGGQGSAGELFF
J: TRBJ2-2
D: TRBD1
length: 16
V: TRBV28
size: NA

DNA: TGTGCCAGCAGCTCCGGGGGGGCGATGAACACTGAAGCTTTCTTT
CDR3: CASSSGGAMNTEAFF
J: TRBJ1-1
D: NA
length: 15
V: TRBV11-3
size: few

DNA: TGTGCCAGCAGCTTAGGGGTGAGCTCCTACGAGCAGTACTTC
CDR3: CASSLGVSSYEQYF
J: TRBJ2-7
D: NA
length: 14
V: TRBV7-2
size: few

DNA: TGTGCCAGCAGTGAATGGGGGGTCCCTCCGACCAAAAACATTCAGTACTTC
CDR3: CASSEWGVPPTKNIQYF
J: TRBJ2-4
D: NA
length: 17
V: TRBV25-1
size: few

DNA: TGTGCCAGCAGTTTCCCCCAGCACTCTGGGGCCAACGTCCTGACTTTC
CDR3: CASSFPQHSGANVLTF
J: TRBJ2-6
D: NA
length: 16
V: TRBV28
size: NA

DNA: TGTGCCAGCAGATATGAAGCGGGAGCGGGTATATTCTTC
CDR3: CASRYEAGAGIFF
J: TRBJ2-1
D: TRBD2
length: 13
V: TRBV7-2
size: NA

DNA: TGTGCCAGCAGCTTATATCCCATCCTGACAGGGGACCCTTTTGGCAATCAGCCCCAGCATTTT
CDR3: CASSLYPILTGDPFGNQPQHF
J: TRBJ1-5
D: TRBD1
length: 21
V: TRBV7-3
size: NA

DNA: TGTGCCAGCTCACCAGGAACCGGGACAGAAGAGACCCAGTACTTC
CDR3: CASSPGTGTEETQYF
J: TRBJ2-5
D: TRBD1
length: 15
V: TRBV18
size: NA

DNA: TGTGCCACCAGCAGGCAGCGTCAAGAGACCCAGTACTTC
CDR3: CATSRQRQETQYF
J: TRBJ2-5
D: NA
length: 13
V: TRBV15
size: NA

DNA: TGTGCCAGCAGCCCAGGTCAGGGGGTTGAGCAGCCCCAGCATTTT
CDR3: CASSPGQGVEQPQHF
J: TRBJ1-5
D: TRBD1
length: 15
V: TRBV9
size: NA

DNA: TGTGCCAGCAGCGAGGGACAGGGAAACAATCAGCCCCAGCATTTT
CDR3: CASSEGQGNNQPQHF
J: TRBJ1-5
D: TRBD1
length: 15
V: TRBV2
size: NA

DNA: TGTGCCAGCACCACCGGGACGGGGTACGGCGCTGAAGCTTTCTTT
CDR3: CASTTGTGYGAEAFF
J: TRBJ1-1
D: NA
length: 15
V: TRBV28
size: few

DNA: TGTGCCAGTAGCACAGCAGGGGGTTCCTACAATGAGCAGTTCTTC
CDR3: CASSTAGGSYNEQFF
J: TRBJ2-1
D: TRBD1
length: 15
V: TRBV19
size: few